Below, one TCR beta chain is given with its context. Its antigen is unidentified. This sample is part of a study of shared clonotypes between healthy human individuals. Study-level findings and limits: Several donors showed sharing of approximately 5% of naive CD4 clonotypes.

CDR1 and CDR2 (germline): SGHNT, YYREEE (reference sequence). CDR3 size: 17 residues. Losses at the gene ends were 7 bases for V and 4 bases for J; bases not matched to a gene: 11. Libraries were prepared by immunoSEQ multiplex PCR; TCRdb keeps only in-frame clonotypes and omits some of them. The repertoire includes around 1.1 million clones, roughly 80% of them detected once, and 0.85% to 1% sits in the top ten. The sample consisted of memory CD4+ T cells from PBMCs. Subset specified: CD45RA-negative fraction. The chain couples TRBV5-4 to TRBJ2-2, with 12 bases fitting TRBD2. The source of this sequence is a man younger than 35 in good health. Some clones in this sample may be carry-over from other donors' samples. The CDR3 DNA reads TGTGCCAGCGGTCAGAAATTGACTAGCGGGGGCACCGGGGAGCTGTTTTTT. Its protein is CASGQKLTSGGTGELFF.